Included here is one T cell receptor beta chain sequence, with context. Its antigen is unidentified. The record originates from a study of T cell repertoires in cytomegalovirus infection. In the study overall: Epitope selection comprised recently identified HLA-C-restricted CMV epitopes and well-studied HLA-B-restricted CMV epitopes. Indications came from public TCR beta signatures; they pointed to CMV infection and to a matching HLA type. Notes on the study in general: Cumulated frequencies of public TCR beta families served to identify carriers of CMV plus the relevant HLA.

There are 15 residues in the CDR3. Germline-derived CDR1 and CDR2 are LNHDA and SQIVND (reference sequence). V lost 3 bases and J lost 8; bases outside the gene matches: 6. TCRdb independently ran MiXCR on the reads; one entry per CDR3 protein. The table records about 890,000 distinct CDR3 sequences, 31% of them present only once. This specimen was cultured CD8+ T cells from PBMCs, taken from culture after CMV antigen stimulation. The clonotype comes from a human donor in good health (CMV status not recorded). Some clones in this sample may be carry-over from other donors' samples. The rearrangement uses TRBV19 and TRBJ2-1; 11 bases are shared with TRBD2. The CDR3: CASSILAGGIDEQFF. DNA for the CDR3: TGTGCCAGTAGTATCTTAGCGGGGGGGATAGATGAGCAGTTCTTC. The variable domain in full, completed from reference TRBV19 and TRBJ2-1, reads DGGITQSPKYLFRKEGQNVTLSCEQNLNHDAMYWYRQDPGQGLRLIYYSQIVNDFQKGDIAEGYSVSREKKESFPLTVTSAQKNPTAFYLCASSILAGGIDEQFFGPGTRLTVL.